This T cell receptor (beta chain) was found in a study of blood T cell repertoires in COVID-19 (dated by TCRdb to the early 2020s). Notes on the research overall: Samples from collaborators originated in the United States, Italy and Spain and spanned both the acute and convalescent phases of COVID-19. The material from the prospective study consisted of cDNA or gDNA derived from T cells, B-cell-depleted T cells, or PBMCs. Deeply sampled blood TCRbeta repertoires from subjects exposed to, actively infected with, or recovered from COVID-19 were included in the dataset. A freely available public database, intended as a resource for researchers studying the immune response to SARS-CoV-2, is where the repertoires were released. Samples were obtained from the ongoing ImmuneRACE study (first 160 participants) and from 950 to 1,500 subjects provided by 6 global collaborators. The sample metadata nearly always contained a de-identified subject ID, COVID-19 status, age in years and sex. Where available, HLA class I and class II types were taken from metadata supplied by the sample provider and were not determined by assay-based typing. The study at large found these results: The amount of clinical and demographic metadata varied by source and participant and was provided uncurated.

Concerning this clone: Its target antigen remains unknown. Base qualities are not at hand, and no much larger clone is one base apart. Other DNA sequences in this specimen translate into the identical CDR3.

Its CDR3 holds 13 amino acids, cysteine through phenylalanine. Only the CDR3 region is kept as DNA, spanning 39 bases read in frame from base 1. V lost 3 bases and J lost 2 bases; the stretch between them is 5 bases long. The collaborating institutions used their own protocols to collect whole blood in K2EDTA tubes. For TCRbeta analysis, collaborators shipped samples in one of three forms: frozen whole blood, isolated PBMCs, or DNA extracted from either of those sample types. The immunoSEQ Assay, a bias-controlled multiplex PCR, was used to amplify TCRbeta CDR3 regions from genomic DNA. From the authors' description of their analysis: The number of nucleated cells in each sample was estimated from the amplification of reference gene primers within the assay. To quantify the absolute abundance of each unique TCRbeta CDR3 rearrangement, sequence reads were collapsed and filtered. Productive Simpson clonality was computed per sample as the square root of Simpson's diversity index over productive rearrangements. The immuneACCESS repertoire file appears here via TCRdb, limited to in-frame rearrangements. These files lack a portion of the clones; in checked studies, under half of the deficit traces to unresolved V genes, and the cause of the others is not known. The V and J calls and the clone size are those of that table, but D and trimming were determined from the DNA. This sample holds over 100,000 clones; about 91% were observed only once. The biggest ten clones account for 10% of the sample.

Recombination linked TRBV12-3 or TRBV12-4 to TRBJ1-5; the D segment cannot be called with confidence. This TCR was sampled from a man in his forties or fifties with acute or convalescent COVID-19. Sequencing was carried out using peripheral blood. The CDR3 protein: CASSFTGNQPQHF. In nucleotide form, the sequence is TGTGCCAGCAGTTTTACGGGCAATCAGCCCCAGCATTTT.